The clone carrying this T cell receptor (beta chain) was recorded only once. This specimen belongs to a study of technical replicates of blood from a few donors. Germline CDR1 SGHNT, CDR2 YYREEE (reference sequence). The CDR3 runs to 14 residues. V lost 2 bases, J lost 2 bases, and 3 bases stayed unmatched. The method was immunoSEQ multiplex PCR; TCRdb's version includes in-frame clones alone and lacks a portion of them. The sample has 80,000 to 100,000 clones; about 96% are singletons. This clonotype was obtained from a human donor in good health. J is TRBJ2-7 and V is TRBV5-4, with TRBD1 matching 8 bases. Sequencing was done on a sample of T cells isolated from PBMCs. The CDR3 bases are TGTGCCAGCAGCTTTGGGACAGGAGCCTACGAGCAGTACTTC. Protein product: CASSFGTGAYEQYF. Full variable domain (outside the CDR3, taken from reference TRBV5-4 and TRBJ2-7): ETGVTQSPTHLIKTRGQQVTLRCSSQSGHNTVSWYQQALGQGPQFIFQYYREEENGRGNFPPRFSGLQFPNYSSELNVNALELDDSALYLCASSFGTGAYEQYFGPGTRLTVT.